A selection of T cell receptor beta chains follows, all from one sample in a study of T-cell reconstitution after alpha-beta-depleted transplantation in children. TCRdb reanalysed the PCR reads using MiXCR and keeps one entry per CDR3 protein. The sample consists of approximately 980,000 distinct CDR3 sequences, less than 30% of them appearing once. The specimen comprised PBMCs, mostly from graft donor cells, sampled 360 days after TCRalphabeta/CD19-depleted stem cell transplant. The receptors come from a boy in the first two years of life who had a stem cell transplant for SCID, so the T cells may come from the graft donor. CDR3s include the opening cysteine and the closing phenylalanine or tryptophan. D genes are given only for firm matches. Clone size is given for some rows only: seen once, a few or many times, or a class if the clone is expanded.

cdr3_aa cdr3_nt v_call d_call clone_size j_call
CAISDAGTGAAFF TGTGCCATCAGTGACGCGGGGACAGGGGCAGCTTTCTTT TRBV10-3 TRBD1 NA TRBJ1-1
CSANRGNTIYF TGCAGTGCTAACAGGGGGAACACCATATATTTT TRBV20-1 TRBD1 few TRBJ1-3
CASGSNAGTVYGYTF TGTGCTAGTGGTTCCAATGCCGGGACAGTCTATGGCTACACCTTC TRBV12-5 TRBD1 NA TRBJ1-2
CATSRDRVGQGWADTQYF TGTGCCACCAGCAGAGATCGAGTAGGACAGGGGTGGGCAGATACGCAGTATTTT TRBV15 TRBD1 NA TRBJ2-3
CASSAPLGTSGAYEQYF TGTGCCAGCAGCGCCCCTTTAGGGACTAGCGGGGCCTACGAGCAGTACTTC TRBV4-2 TRBD2 NA TRBJ2-7
CASSERDDAYGYTF TGTGCCAGCAGTGAGCGGGACGACGCCTATGGCTACACCTTC TRBV6-1 NA few TRBJ1-2
CSVPGVSYNEQFF TGCAGCGTCCCCGGGGTCTCCTACAATGAGCAGTTCTTC TRBV29-1 NA few TRBJ2-1
CASTIGQTTNQPQHF TGTGCCAGCACCATAGGACAGACCACCAATCAGCCCCAGCATTTT TRBV6-1 NA NA TRBJ1-5
CASSLTQGKSEAFF TGTGCCAGCAGCTTAACCCAGGGAAAATCTGAAGCTTTCTTT TRBV7-9 NA few TRBJ1-1
CATSRGLALTPDTQYF TGTGCCACCAGCAGAGGACTAGCACTAACCCCAGATACGCAGTATTTT TRBV15 TRBD2 NA TRBJ2-3
CSARDPQSYSNQPQHF TGCAGTGCTAGAGATCCCCAGAGTTATAGCAATCAGCCCCAGCATTTT TRBV20-1 NA NA TRBJ1-5
CASSVRQGPGTEAFF TGTGCCAGCAGCGTCCGCCAGGGTCCCGGCACTGAAGCTTTCTTT TRBV9 NA NA TRBJ1-1
CASSFAVELFF TGTGCCAGCAGCTTTGCCGTGGAGCTGTTTTTT TRBV11-2 NA NA TRBJ2-2
CATKPGQGPYEQYF TGTGCTACCAAACCGGGACAGGGCCCCTACGAGCAGTACTTC TRBV12-3/TRBV12-4 TRBD1 NA TRBJ2-7
CASSQRGGPYDEQFF TGTGCCAGCAGCCAAAGGGGGGGCCCTTACGATGAGCAGTTCTTC TRBV3-1 NA few TRBJ2-1
CASSLLWYEQYF TGTGCCAGCAGCTTGCTGTGGTACGAGCAGTACTTC TRBV5-5 NA few TRBJ2-7
CASSSGLAGAEAETQYF TGCGCCAGCAGCTCCGGACTAGCGGGGGCCGAGGCGGAGACCCAGTACTTC TRBV5-1 TRBD2 NA TRBJ2-5
CASSSENYEQYF TGCGCCAGCAGCTCTGAAAACTACGAGCAGTACTTC TRBV5-1 NA few TRBJ2-7
CASSLARANTDTQYF TGTGCCAGCAGTTTAGCGCGGGCCAACACAGATACGCAGTATTTT TRBV12-3/TRBV12-4 NA NA TRBJ2-3
CASKHSSGGVGKETQYF TGTGCCAGCAAGCACTCTAGCGGGGGAGTTGGTAAAGAGACCCAGTACTTC TRBV2 TRBD2 few TRBJ2-5
CASSLEGQATYEQYF TGCGCCAGCAGCTTGGAGGGACAGGCGACTTACGAGCAGTACTTC TRBV5-1 TRBD1 NA TRBJ2-7
CSARVQGRVNQPQHF TGCAGTGCTAGAGTCCAGGGCAGGGTCAATCAGCCCCAGCATTTT TRBV20-1 NA NA TRBJ1-5
CASSQDVAGALYNEQFF TGTGCCAGCAGCCAAGATGTGGCGGGGGCTCTCTACAATGAGCAGTTCTTC TRBV14 NA NA TRBJ2-1
CASSEYNREETQETQYF TGTGCCAGCAGTGAATATAACAGGGAAGAGACACAAGAGACCCAGTACTTC TRBV25-1 NA NA TRBJ2-5
CAISDRLAGDYNEQFF TGTGCCATCAGTGATAGGCTAGCGGGGGACTACAATGAGCAGTTCTTC TRBV10-3 TRBD2 NA TRBJ2-1
CASRLGGPLHF TGTGCCAGCAGACTCGGGGGCCCCCTCCACTTT TRBV7-2 NA NA TRBJ1-6
CATRVSQNSYGYTF TGCGCCACCAGGGTTAGCCAGAACTCCTATGGCTACACCTTC TRBV5-1 NA few TRBJ1-2
CASSLGASDGKNIQYF TGCGCCAGCAGCTTGGGGGCTAGCGACGGCAAAAACATTCAGTACTTC TRBV5-1 NA once TRBJ2-4
CASSEGKRTDRETQYF TGTGCCAGCAGTGAAGGGAAGAGAACCGACAGAGAGACCCAGTACTTC TRBV25-1 NA NA TRBJ2-5
CASKAGRVGREQFF TGTGCCAGCAAGGCAGGGAGAGTAGGGAGGGAGCAGTTCTTC TRBV6-1 NA few TRBJ2-1
CASSQAYSVVPLSYEQYF TGCGCCAGCAGCCAGGCGTACAGTGTGGTCCCCCTCTCCTACGAGCAGTACTTC TRBV4-1 NA NA TRBJ2-7
CSANAAGTGNYGYTF TGCAGTGCTAACGCTGCCGGGACAGGGAACTATGGCTACACCTTC TRBV20-1 TRBD1 NA TRBJ1-2
CSVLLVGGSNQPQHF TGCAGCGTCCTGCTGGTGGGGGGGAGCAATCAGCCCCAGCATTTT TRBV29-1 NA NA TRBJ1-5
CASSHSTDYEQYF TGTGCCAGCAGCCACAGCACGGACTACGAGCAGTACTTC TRBV4-2 NA many TRBJ2-7
CASSWDLGEQFF TGTGCCAGCAGCTGGGACTTGGGTGAGCAGTTCTTC TRBV13 NA few TRBJ2-1
CASRSTKAGELFF TGTGCCAGCAGGAGCACTAAGGCCGGGGAGCTGTTTTTT TRBV2 NA NA TRBJ2-2
CASSDSTDIQETQYF TGTGCCAGCAGTGACTCGACGGACATCCAAGAGACCCAGTACTTC TRBV6-4 NA NA TRBJ2-5
CASGTSGGEQFF TGTGCCAGCGGCACTAGCGGGGGCGAGCAGTTCTTC TRBV7-2 TRBD2 NA TRBJ2-1
CASSFKGGGTTGELFF TGCGCCAGCAGCTTCAAGGGCGGGGGGACCACCGGGGAGCTGTTTTTT TRBV5-1 TRBD2 NA TRBJ2-2
CASSPESIVQGRDSKTDTQYF TGCGCCAGCAGCCCAGAATCCATCGTACAGGGCCGGGACAGCAAGACAGATACGCAGTATTTT TRBV5-1 TRBD1 NA TRBJ2-3
CASSWTNRANEQFF TGCGCCAGCAGCTGGACTAACCGAGCAAATGAGCAGTTCTTC TRBV5-1 NA NA TRBJ2-1